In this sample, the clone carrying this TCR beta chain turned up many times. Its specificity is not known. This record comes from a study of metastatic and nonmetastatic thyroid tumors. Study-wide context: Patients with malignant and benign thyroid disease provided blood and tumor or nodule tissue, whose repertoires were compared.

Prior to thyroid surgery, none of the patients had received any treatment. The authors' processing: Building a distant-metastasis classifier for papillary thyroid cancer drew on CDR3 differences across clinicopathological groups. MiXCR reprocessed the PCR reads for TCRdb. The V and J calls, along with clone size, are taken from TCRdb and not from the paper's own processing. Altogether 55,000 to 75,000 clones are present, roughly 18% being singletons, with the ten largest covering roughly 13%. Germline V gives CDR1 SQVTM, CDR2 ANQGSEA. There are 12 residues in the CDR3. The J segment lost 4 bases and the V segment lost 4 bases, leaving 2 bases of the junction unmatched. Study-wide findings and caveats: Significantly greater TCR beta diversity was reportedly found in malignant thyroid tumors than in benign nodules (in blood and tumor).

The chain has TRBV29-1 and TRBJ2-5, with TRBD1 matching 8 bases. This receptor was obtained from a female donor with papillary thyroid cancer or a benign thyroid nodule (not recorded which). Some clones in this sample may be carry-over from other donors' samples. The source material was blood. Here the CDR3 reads CSVGDRGETQYF. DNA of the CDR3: TGCAGCGTTGGAGACAGGGGAGAGACCCAGTACTTC.